The 9 T cell receptor beta chains in this list originate from one sample, sequenced in a study of cytomegalovirus exposure and HLA in healthy donors. A multiplex PCR was run with 60 Vbeta primers and 13 Jbeta primers. The data were produced by immunoSEQ multiplex PCR, yet TCRdb's version contains in-frame clones alone and is incomplete. The repertoire has more than 140,000 clones, roughly four fifths of them found once; the top ten carry approximately 5.5%. The sequencing sample was made of PBMCs. The receptors originated from a young man in good health and CMV-seropositive.

This clone has just one count. This chain uses TRBV5-4 with TRBJ1-2; 7 bases line up with TRBD1. This CDR3 is 12 amino acids long. Germline-derived CDR1 and CDR2 are SGHNT and YYREEE (reference sequence). The ends lost 4 bases at V and 5 bases at J; junction bases unmatched: 2. CDR3: CASSPRGYGYTF. DNA for the CDR3: TGTGCCAGCAGCCCCAGGGGGTATGGCTACACCTTC.

V is TRBV15 and J is TRBJ1-1; D may be TRBD1 (5 bases). Trimming left V 7 bases short and J 4 bases short, with 25 bases between. Germline CDR1 LNHNV, CDR2 YYDKDF (reference sequence). The CDR3 is 17 residues long. The CDR3 DNA follows: TGTGCCACCAAAATGGGCAGGGCCCCCTTATTGGGCACTGAAGCTTTCTTT. This gives the protein CATKMGRAPLLGTEAFF.

CDR3 sequence: CSVEYGTGGYEQYF. The CDR3 nucleotides are TGCAGCGTTGAATACGGGACAGGGGGCTACGAGCAGTACTTC. The chain has TRBV29-1 and TRBJ2-7, with 11 bases fitting TRBD1. The CDR3 extends over 14 amino acids. J lost 3 bases, V lost 2 bases, and 3 bases had no gene match. Per the germline V gene, CDR1 is SQVTM and CDR2 is ANQGSEA.

The rearrangement joins TRBV28 to TRBJ2-5, with 11 bases fitting TRBD2. J gave up 2 bases and V 3 bases, and 5 bases lay outside the gene matches. The CDR3 consists of 16 residues. Germline V lookup: CDR1 MDHEN, CDR2 SYDVKM. CDR3 DNA sequence: TGTGCCAGCAGTTTGGGGCTAGCGGGGGGTCAAGAGACCCAGTACTTC. Amino acids: CASSLGLAGGQETQYF.

The chain couples TRBV30 to TRBJ2-4; TRBD2 might be the D (5 bases). The germline CDR1 and CDR2 sequences are GTSNPN and SVGIG (reference sequence). The V end was cut by 5 bases, the J end by 0 bases, with 11 bases between. The CDR3 is made up of 14 amino acids. CDR3 nucleotides: TGTGCCTGGGGCCCGGGGTTAGCCAAAAACATTCAGTACTTC. Its protein product is CAWGPGLAKNIQYF.

This rearrangement joins TRBV7-9 to TRBJ1-2; 11 bases line up with TRBD1. CDR1 and CDR2 from the germline V gene are SEHNR and FQNEAQ (reference sequence). The J segment lost 5 bases and the V segment lost 4 bases, leaving 3 bases of the junction unmatched. CDR3 length: 14 residues. CDR3 protein: CASSSDRGLYGYTF. The CDR3, as DNA: TGTGCCAGCAGCTCGGACAGGGGGCTTTATGGCTACACCTTC.

The chain employs TRBV25-1 and TRBJ1-6, with TRBD1 identical over 7 bases. This CDR3 has 15 amino acids. Looked up from germline, CDR1 is MGHDK and CDR2 is SYGVNS. After removal of 5 bases from V and 8 bases from J, the junction contained 9 bases not matched to a gene. The CDR3 sequence is CASSHIGQGDSPLHF. In DNA form, the CDR3 reads TGTGCCAGCAGTCACATTGGGCAGGGGGATTCACCCCTCCACTTT.

This clone was detected once. An end of the junction differs from the germline gene, which may be a read error. The J gene is TRBJ2-7, the V gene TRBV6-1, with 8 bases lining up with TRBD1. Germline assignment: CDR1 MNHNS and CDR2 SASEGT. The CDR3 runs to 14 residues. Written as DNA, the CDR3 is TGTGCCAGCAGGGAGGGAGCCGGGGACAGGCCTGAGAGGTTC. Translated: CASREGAGDRPERF.

This rearrangement joins TRBV9 to TRBJ2-7; D remains ambiguous. V lost 0 bases, J lost 4 bases, and 8 bases lay in between. The germline gives CDR1 SGDLS, CDR2 YYNGEE. This CDR3 has 13 amino acids. Written as DNA, the CDR3 is TGTGCCAGCAGCGTAGACCTACAGTACGAGCAGTACTTC. This sequence encodes CASSVDLQYEQYF.